One and the same sample provided the 13 T cell receptor beta chains below, sequenced in a study of blood T cell repertoires in COVID-19. The data were produced by immunoSEQ multiplex PCR, yet TCRdb's version contains in-frame clones alone and is incomplete. The sample records about 74,000 clones, roughly four fifths being singletons. Sequenced input: peripheral blood. These receptors originate from a man in his 70s with acute or convalescent COVID-19.

This clone has only a few counts. CDR3 sequence: CASSLAASGNTIYF. CDR3 in DNA: TGCGCCAGCAGCCTTGCGGCCTCTGGAAACACCATATATTTT. V usage is TRBV4-1 and J usage is TRBJ1-3; D uncertain. The germline V gene has CDR1 MGHRA and CDR2 YSYEKL. The V gene lost 4 bases and the J gene lost 0 bases, with 7 bases spanning the gap. The CDR3 covers 14 residues.

The chain couples TRBV18 to TRBJ2-7, with 7 bases lining up with TRBD2. V was pared by 3 bases and J by 6 bases, with 5 bases of the junction left unmatched. Germline values: CDR1 KGHSH, CDR2 LQKENI. The CDR3 extends over 13 amino acids. The CDR3 spells CASSPGEGLEQYF. The CDR3 nucleotides read TGTGCCAGCTCACCGGGGGAGGGCCTCGAGCAGTACTTC. The entire variable domain, with the rest obtained from reference TRBV18 and TRBJ2-7, is as follows: NAGVMQNPRHLVRRRGQEARLRCSPMKGHSHVYWYRQLPEEGLKFMVYLQKENIIDESGMPKERFSAEFPKEGPSILRIQQVVRGDSAAYFCASSPGEGLEQYFGPGTRLTVT.

The genes are TRBV3-1 (or the pseudogene TRBV3-2) and TRBJ2-3; D ambiguous. Per the germline V gene, CDR1 is LGHDT and CDR2 is YNNKEL (reference sequence). Trimming cost V 4 bases and J 4 bases, with 9 bases left between them. This CDR3 contains 13 residues. In DNA form, the CDR3 reads TGTGCCAGCAGCCTCCGTAGTGCAGATACGCAGTATTTT. Encoded protein: CASSLRSADTQYF.

This chain connects TRBV29-1 to TRBJ2-7, with D tentatively TRBD2 (6 bases). Trimming shortened V by 7 bases and J by 10 bases, and 20 bases separated the two germline ends. In germline, CDR1 is SQVTM, CDR2 ANQGSEA. This CDR3 is 12 amino acids long. In nucleotides, the CDR3 is TGCAGCGGGGGGATGGGGGGTAACGTTCAGTACTTC. Protein: CSGGMGGNVQYF.

The chain is built from TRBV27 and TRBJ2-7; 9 bases agree with TRBD2. The CDR3 covers 16 residues. The trim removed 3 bases at V and 6 bases at J, leaving 12 bases unmatched. The germline CDR1 and CDR2 sequences are MNHEY and SMNVEV (reference sequence). For the CDR3, the DNA is TGTGCCAGCAGTTTGGCCCCCGGGACTAGCCCCATCGAGCAGTACTTC. Encoded protein: CASSLAPGTSPIEQYF.

In DNA, the CDR3 is TGTGCCAGCAGCCGACAGGCCACGGAGCAGTACTTC. Translating it yields CASSRQATEQYF. The V and J genes are TRBV7-8 and TRBJ2-7, with D possibly TRBD1 on 6 matching bases. Germline V gives CDR1 SGHVS, CDR2 FQNEAQ. The length of the CDR3 is 12 residues. Trimming shortened V by 5 bases and J by 7 bases, and 12 bases separated the two germline ends.

In its sample, this clone ranks as large (0.1 to 1%). V and J are TRBV29-1 and TRBJ1-4; 8 nucleotides line up with TRBD1. The CDR3 has 15 residues. The ends lost 4 bases at V and 4 bases at J; junction bases unmatched: 8. The germline V gene has CDR1 SQVTM and CDR2 ANQGSEA. In DNA form, the CDR3 reads TGCAGCGTTGGACAGGGGACCTTCCTTAATGAAAAACTGTTTTTT. Protein product: CSVGQGTFLNEKLFF.

The rearrangement links TRBV25-1 to TRBJ1-5; 7 bases align to TRBD1. The CDR3 is 13 residues long. Germline V gene data show CDR1 as MGHDK and CDR2 as SYGVNS. Trimming at V came to 3 bases and at J to 6 bases, leaving 2 bases not matched to a gene. In DNA, the CDR3 is TGTGCCAGCAGTGACAGGGGGGTTCAGCCCCAGCATTTT. Its translation is CASSDRGVQPQHF.

The chain employs TRBV7-2 and TRBJ1-1; 7 bases are a match to TRBD1. The CDR3 has 14 amino acids. In germline, CDR1 is SGHTA, CDR2 FQGNSA. After removal of 5 bases from V and 4 bases from J, the junction contained 7 bases not matched to a gene. The DNA for the CDR3 is TGTGCCAGCAGCGCTGACAGGGTAGGCACTGAAGCTTTCTTT. It encodes CASSADRVGTEAFF.

The count of this clone is one. The chain has TRBV9 and TRBJ2-4; possibly TRBD1 for D (6 bases). This CDR3 contains 15 residues. Germline lookup yields CDR1 SGDLS and CDR2 YYNGEE. Trimming took off 2 bases at V and 7 bases at J, with 16 bases between the two ends. CDR3 in DNA: TGTGCCAGCAGCGTTAGAGGAGCCCAGGGGAACATTCAGTACTTC. It is translated as CASSVRGAQGNIQYF.

The V gene is TRBV7-9, the J gene TRBJ1-4; D might be TRBD1 (5 bases). In germline, CDR1 is SEHNR, CDR2 FQNEAQ (reference sequence). The CDR3 is made up of 16 amino acids. Between the trimmed V and J ends, which lost 5 bases and 6 bases, there was a span of 19 bases. As DNA, the CDR3 is TGTGCCAGCAGCCCCAATCATGGGACTGGTGATGAAAAACTGTTTTTT. Protein product: CASSPNHGTGDEKLFF.

The V and J genes are TRBV19 and TRBJ1-1; no reliable D call. Germline V gene data show CDR1 as LNHDA and CDR2 as SQIVND (reference sequence). CDR3 length: 13 amino acids. V was trimmed by 4 bases and J by 1 base, leaving 7 bases between them. The CDR3 bases are TGTGCCAGTAGTAGCAGACAGAACACTGAAGCTTTCTTT. It specifies CASSSRQNTEAFF.

This rearrangement joins TRBV5-1 to TRBJ2-1; 12 nucleotides agree with TRBD2. The V and J ends lost 4 bases and 6 bases, in that order; junction bases with no gene match: 2. Germline V gives CDR1 SGHRS, CDR2 YFSETQ. The CDR3 sequence is 14 residues long. CDR3 sequence: CASSMGLAGNEQFF. The CDR3 region has the DNA TGCGCCAGCAGCATGGGACTAGCGGGCAATGAGCAGTTCTTC.